This T cell receptor (beta chain) was retrieved from a study of long-term antiretroviral therapy in people with HIV. Overall study findings and caveats: The range of CDR3 lengths in HIV repertoires proved narrower than that found in controls.

The germline CDR1 and CDR2 sequences are SGHDN and FVKESK. This CDR3 region has 15 residues. Trimming took off 0 bases at V and 3 bases at J, with 12 bases between the two ends. With survey level as its setting, the immunoSEQ assay was v3.0. Sequencing was designed to cover roughly 35,000-55,000 T-cell genomes in each sample. Sequencing used immunoSEQ multiplex PCR; TCRdb keeps in-frame clones, though not all of them. The sample consists of around 23,000 clones, roughly four fifths of them appearing once. For this clone: Antigen specificity is unknown.

The chain uses TRBV14 and TRBJ2-7; a weak D match, TRBD2 (6 bases). This material consisted of unsorted PBMCs, taken 4.4 years after starting antiretroviral therapy. This clonotype originated in a man younger than 45 with HIV. The CDR3 DNA is TGTGCCAGCAGCCAAGAAGAGGGGACTGGCTACGAGCAGTACTTC. It yields the protein CASSQEEGTGYEQYF.